This TCR beta chain was found in a study of blood T cells in healthy people across ages. General study results and limits: Diversity figures derived from one million T cells were judged to underestimate the true value.

Only one count was recorded for this clonotype. Its specificity is unknown. One end of the junction fails to match germline, which may point to a read error. Russia was home to the donors, healthy Caucasian individuals aged roughly 6 to 100. The V gene's germline CDR1 is SQVTM and CDR2 ANQGSEA. CDR3 length: 11 residues. A second PCR of roughly 6 to 12 cycles used a sample-barcoded 5' primer and a J-beta primer mix. TCRdb reprocessed the 5' RACE reads via MiXCR and lists one record per CDR3 protein. The sample has about 290,000 distinct CDR3 sequences, around 29% seen once; the top ten hold around 30%. The chain combines TRBV29-1 with TRBJ2-4; no clear D gene. The TCR was taken from a woman aged 70 to 79 in good health. Sequencing input: blood. Here the CDR3 reads CSVVDRNIQNF. Here the CDR3 DNA reads TGCAGCGTGGTGGACCGAAACATTCAGAACTTC.